These 19 T cell receptor beta chains were sequenced from one sample in a study of blood T cells in healthy people across ages. A J-beta primer mix and a sample-barcoded 5' primer were used in a second PCR of about 7 to 12 cycles. TCRdb itself ran the 5' RACE reads through MiXCR, one entry per CDR3 protein. The table includes some 1.4 million distinct CDR3 sequences, 40% to 50% detected once. Material: blood. Receptors were obtained from a woman aged 18-29 years in good health.

This clonotype was seen once. V usage is TRBV7-9 and J usage is TRBJ2-1; no firm D call. In germline, CDR1 is SEHNR, CDR2 FQNEAQ (reference sequence). V was clipped by 11 bases and J by 0 bases, with 11 bases between them. The CDR3 is made up of 13 amino acids. DNA of the CDR3: TGTGCCGCCTTCTACAACTCCTACAATGAGCAGTTCTTC. This sequence encodes CAAFYNSYNEQFF.

Of note for this clonotype: This may come from a read error, since a much larger clone is one base off. The chain employs TRBV7-9 and TRBJ2-1; 10 bases map to TRBD1. Germline CDR1 and CDR2: SEHNR and FQNEAQ (reference sequence). The CDR3 covers 12 residues. The CDR3 region is CTIGQGGNEQFF. Here the CDR3 DNA reads TGTACCATCGGACAGGGGGGAAATGAGCAGTTCTTC.

The genes are TRBV9 and TRBJ2-3; possible D gene TRBD2, 5 bases. From germline, CDR1 is SGDLS and CDR2 YYNGEE. Trimming took 0 bases from V and 5 from J, leaving 10 bases between them. The CDR3 consists of 14 residues. The CDR3 protein is CASSVEGREDTQYF. CDR3 in DNA: TGTGCCAGCAGCGTAGAAGGACGGGAAGATACGCAGTATTTT.

The chain has TRBV6-5 and TRBJ1-3; 8 nucleotides match TRBD1. The CDR3 has 16 amino acids. With 6 bases clipped from V and 0 bases from J, the junction kept 7 bases outside the gene matches. Germline V lookup: CDR1 MNHEY, CDR2 SVGAGI. The CDR3 nucleotides are TGTGCCAGCAGGTTGACAGGGGAGCCCTCTGGAAACACCATATATTTT. Protein product: CASRLTGEPSGNTIYF.

The gene calls are TRBV6-5 and TRBJ1-2; 7 positions agree with TRBD1. Germline V gives CDR1 MNHEY, CDR2 SVGAGI. V trimming: 0 bases; J trimming: 6 bases; junction bases outside the gene matches: 7. The CDR3 has 15 residues. The chain's CDR3 is CASSYSAGGVDGYTF. The CDR3, as DNA: TGTGCCAGCAGTTACTCGGCAGGGGGGGTTGATGGCTACACCTTC.

Only a few counts were recorded for this clonotype. The rearrangement links TRBV5-1 to TRBJ2-5; TRBD1 is a possible D gene (6 bases). Germline lookup yields CDR1 SGHRS and CDR2 YFSETQ. Trimming removed 0 bases from V and 2 bases from J, with 14 bases in between. The CDR3 is 16 residues long. This CDR3 reads CASSLAWAGDQETQYF. DNA of the CDR3: TGCGCCAGCAGCTTGGCCTGGGCAGGGGATCAAGAGACCCAGTACTTC.

This clonotype was seen only a few times. The chain uses TRBV9 and TRBJ2-1, with D perhaps matching TRBD2 (7 bases). CDR3 length equals 15 residues. Looked up from germline, CDR1 is SGDLS and CDR2 is YYNGEE. V lost 3 bases to trimming and J lost 8 bases, with 18 bases between them. The CDR3 region is CASSASGGTGYEQFF. CDR3 DNA: TGTGCCAGCAGCGCATCGGGGGGCACGGGGTATGAGCAGTTCTTC.

This clonotype was seen just once. It may be a read error: a sequence one base away is much more abundant. The CDR3 DNA sequence: TGTGCCAGCAGCCTGAAACCACTAGCCTCTGGGGCCAACGTCCTGACTTTC. Translation gives CASSLKPLASGANVLTF. The V and J genes are TRBV3-1 and TRBJ2-6; a possible D gene is TRBD2 (6 bases). This CDR3 has 17 residues. Trimming removed 4 bases from V and 0 bases from J, with 13 bases in between. In germline, CDR1 is LGHDT, CDR2 YNNKEL (reference sequence). Together with reference TRBV3-1 and TRBJ2-6, the CDR3 gives the full variable domain: DTAVSQTPKYLVTQMGNDKSIKCEQNLGHDTMYWYKQDSKKFLKIMFSYNNKELIINETVPNRFSPKSPDKAHLNLHINSLELGDSAVYFCASSLKPLASGANVLTFGAGSRLTVL.

This clonotype was picked up one time. V is TRBV7-2 and J is TRBJ2-1, with D possibly TRBD2 on 7 matching bases. V lost 5 bases and J 13 bases, leaving 27 bases between the germline ends. Germline V gives CDR1 SGHTA, CDR2 FQGNSA. This CDR3 contains 16 residues. The CDR3 region is CASSLGGGRGGETQFF. The DNA for the CDR3 is TGTGCCAGCAGCCTTGGGGGCGGGAGAGGAGGAGAGACCCAGTTCTTC.

The V call is TRBV20-1, the J call TRBJ2-3; 11 bases are shared with TRBD2. The CDR3 runs to 15 residues. The V segment lost 4 bases and the J segment 4 bases; nucleotides outside the gene matches: 7. Germline CDR1 DFQATT, CDR2 SNEGSKA (reference sequence). CDR3 protein: CSATMTSGDSDTQYF. The CDR3 DNA sequence: TGCAGTGCTACGATGACTAGCGGGGACTCAGATACGCAGTATTTT.

The gene calls are TRBV4-2 and TRBJ2-5, with 10 bases lining up with TRBD2. This CDR3 has 19 residues. Germline V CDR1 and CDR2: LGHNA, YNFKEQ. The V and J ends lost 4 bases and 1 base, in that order; junction bases with no gene match: 15. CDR3 DNA sequence: TGTGCCAGCAGCCTCCTAACCTCCGGGACTAGCGCCTCCCAAGAGACCCAGTACTTC. This sequence encodes CASSLLTSGTSASQETQYF.

This clonotype showed up many times. The chain has TRBV12-3 or TRBV12-4 and TRBJ1-2; D unclear. This CDR3 has 12 amino acids. The V gene lost 3 bases and the J gene lost 5 bases, with 7 bases spanning the gap. CDR3 in DNA: TGTGCCAGCAGTTTCGAGGGTTATGGCTACACCTTC. It translates to CASSFEGYGYTF.

V usage is TRBV9 and J usage is TRBJ2-7, with 8 nucleotides matching TRBD2. Looked up from germline, CDR1 is SGDLS and CDR2 is YYNGEE. This CDR3 contains 15 residues. V lost 0 bases and J lost 2; bases outside the gene matches: 4. CDR3 DNA sequence: TGTGCCAGCAGCGTAGCGGGGGGGTCCGCCTACGAGCAGTACTTC. It encodes CASSVAGGSAYEQYF.

V usage is TRBV30 and J usage is TRBJ2-1; D is uncertain. The end of the DNA is better explained by TRBJ2-7, so the J call may be wrong. Looked up from germline, CDR1 is GTSNPN and CDR2 is SVGIG (reference sequence). The CDR3 spans 15 residues. The CDR3 spells CAWSGRISSYNEQYF. The DNA of the CDR3 is TGTGCCTGGAGTGGCCGGATCAGCTCCTACAATGAGCAGTACTTC.

This sequence joins TRBV3-1 and TRBJ2-7; 7 bases are shared with TRBD2. The V and J ends lost 4 bases and 6 bases, in that order; junction bases with no gene match: 3. Germline assignment: CDR1 LGHDT and CDR2 YNNKEL (reference sequence). The CDR3 contains 12 residues. The DNA for the CDR3 is TGTGCCAGCAGCCGGGGGGGATGCGAGCAGTACTTC. This translates into CASSRGGCEQYF.

Only a few counts were recorded for this clonotype. The chain carries TRBV29-1 and TRBJ1-2, with no clear D. The CDR3 extends over 12 amino acids. Germline V gene sequence: CDR1 SQVTM, CDR2 ANQGSEA. The CDR3 is CGGSGGNYGYTF. The CDR3 nucleotides read TGCGGCGGGTCCGGCGGTAACTATGGCTACACCTTC.

This clonotype was recorded a few times. This rearrangement joins TRBV29-1 to TRBJ2-5, with TRBD2 identical over 7 bases. The CDR3 totals 14 residues. Germline CDR1 is SQVTM and CDR2 is ANQGSEA. The trim removed 3 bases at V and 0 bases at J, leaving 4 bases unmatched. The CDR3 DNA is TGCAGCGTTGAGTATCGGGAGGACCAAGAGACCCAGTACTTC. This codes for CSVEYREDQETQYF.

This clonotype was seen once. The V call is TRBV6-1, the J call TRBJ2-2; D not certain. Per the germline V gene, CDR1 is MNHNS and CDR2 is SASEGT. The germline V and J ends were trimmed by 1 base and 2 bases, with 8 bases remaining between them. The CDR3 covers 15 residues. CDR3 DNA: TGTGCCAGCAGTGAAGAACGCAGCAACACCGGGGAGCTGTTTTTT. This codes for CASSEERSNTGELFF.

This clonotype has only a few counts. V and J are TRBV4-2 and TRBJ2-5, with 7 bases that match TRBD1. The CDR3 is made up of 16 amino acids. Germline trimming cut 4 bases from V and 2 bases from J; bases unmatched to any gene: 10. Germline CDR1 reads LGHNA; CDR2 reads YNFKEQ. The chain's CDR3 is CASSRQGTANQETQYF. CDR3 DNA: TGTGCCAGCAGCCGCCAAGGGACAGCTAATCAAGAGACCCAGTACTTC.